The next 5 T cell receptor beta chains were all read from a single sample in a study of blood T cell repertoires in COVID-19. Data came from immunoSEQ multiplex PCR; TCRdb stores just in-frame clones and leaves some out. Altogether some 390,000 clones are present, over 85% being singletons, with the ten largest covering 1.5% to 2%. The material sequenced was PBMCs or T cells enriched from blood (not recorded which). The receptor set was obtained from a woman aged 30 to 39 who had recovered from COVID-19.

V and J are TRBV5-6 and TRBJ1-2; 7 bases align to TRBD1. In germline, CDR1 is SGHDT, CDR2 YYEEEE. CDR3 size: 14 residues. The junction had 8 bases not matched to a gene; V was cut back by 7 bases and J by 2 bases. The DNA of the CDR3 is TGTGCCAGCCGTATAGTGGGACAGAACTATGGCTACACCTTC. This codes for CASRIVGQNYGYTF.

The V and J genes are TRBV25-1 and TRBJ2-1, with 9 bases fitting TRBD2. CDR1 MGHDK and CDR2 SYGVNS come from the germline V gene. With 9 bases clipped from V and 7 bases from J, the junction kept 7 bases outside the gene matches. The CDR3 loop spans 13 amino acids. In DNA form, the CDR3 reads TGTGCCAGTAGCGGGGGTTTTTCAAATGAGCAGTTCTTC. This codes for CASSGGFSNEQFF. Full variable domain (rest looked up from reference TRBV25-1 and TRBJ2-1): EADIYQTPRYLVIGTGKKITLECSQTMGHDKMYWYQQDPGMELHLIHYSYGVNSTEKGDLSSESTVSRIRTEHFPLTLESARPSHTSQYLCASSGGFSNEQFFGPGTRLTVL.

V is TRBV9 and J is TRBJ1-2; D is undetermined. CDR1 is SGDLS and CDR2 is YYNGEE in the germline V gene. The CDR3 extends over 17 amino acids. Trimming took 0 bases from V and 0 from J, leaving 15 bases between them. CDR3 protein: CASSVGYLQQSNYGYTF. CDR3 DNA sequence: TGTGCCAGCAGCGTAGGTTACCTACAGCAATCTAACTATGGCTACACCTTC.

CDR3 residues: CAITGGAAEAFF. The CDR3 DNA reads as TGTGCCATCACGGGGGGCGCAGCTGAAGCTTTCTTT. V gene TRBV10-3 combines with J gene TRBJ1-1, with D maybe TRBD1 (6 bases). The V and J ends lost 7 bases and 6 bases respectively, with 12 bases between them. Germline CDR1 is ENHRY and CDR2 is SYGVKD. The CDR3 runs 12 residues.

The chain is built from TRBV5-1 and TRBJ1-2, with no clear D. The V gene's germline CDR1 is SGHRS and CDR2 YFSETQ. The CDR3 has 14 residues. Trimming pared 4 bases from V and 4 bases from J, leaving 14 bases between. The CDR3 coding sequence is TGCGCCAGCAGCCCGTTCGGGGTTACCTATGGCTACACCTTC. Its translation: CASSPFGVTYGYTF.